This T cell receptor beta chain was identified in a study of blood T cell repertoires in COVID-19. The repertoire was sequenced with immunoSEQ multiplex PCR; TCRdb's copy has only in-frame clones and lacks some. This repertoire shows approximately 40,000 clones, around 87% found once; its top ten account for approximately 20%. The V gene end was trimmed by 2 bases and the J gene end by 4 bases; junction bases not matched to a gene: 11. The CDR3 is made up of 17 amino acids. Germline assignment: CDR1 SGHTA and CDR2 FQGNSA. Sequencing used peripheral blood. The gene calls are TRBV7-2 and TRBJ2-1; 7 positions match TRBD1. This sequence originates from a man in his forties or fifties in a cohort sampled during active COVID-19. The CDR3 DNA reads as TGTGCCAGCAGCTTAACCACCGGGACAGACCTTTACAATGAGCAGTTCTTC. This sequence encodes CASSLTTGTDLYNEQFF.